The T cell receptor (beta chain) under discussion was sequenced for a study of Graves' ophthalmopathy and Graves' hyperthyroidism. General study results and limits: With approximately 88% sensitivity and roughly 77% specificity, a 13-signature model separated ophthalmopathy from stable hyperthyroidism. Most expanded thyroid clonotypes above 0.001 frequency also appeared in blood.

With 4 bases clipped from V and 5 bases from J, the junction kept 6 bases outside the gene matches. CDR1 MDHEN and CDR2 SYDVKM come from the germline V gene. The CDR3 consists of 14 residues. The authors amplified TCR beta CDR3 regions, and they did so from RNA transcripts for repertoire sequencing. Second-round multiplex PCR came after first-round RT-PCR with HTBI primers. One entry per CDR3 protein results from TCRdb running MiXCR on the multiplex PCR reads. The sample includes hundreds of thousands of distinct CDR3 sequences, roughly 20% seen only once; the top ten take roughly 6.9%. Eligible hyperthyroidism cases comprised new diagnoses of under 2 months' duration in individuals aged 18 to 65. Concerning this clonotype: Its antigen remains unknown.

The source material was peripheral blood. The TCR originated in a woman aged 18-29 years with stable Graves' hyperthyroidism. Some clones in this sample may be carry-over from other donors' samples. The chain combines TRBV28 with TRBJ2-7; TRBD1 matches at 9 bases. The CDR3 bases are TGTGCCAGCAGTTCTGACAGGGGGAAGGACGAGCAGTACTTC. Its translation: CASSSDRGKDEQYF. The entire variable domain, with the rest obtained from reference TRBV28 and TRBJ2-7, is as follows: DVKVTQSSRYLVKRTGEKVFLECVQDMDHENMFWYRQDPGLGLRLIYFSYDVKMKEKGDIPEGYSVSREKKERFSLILESASTNQTSMYLCASSSDRGKDEQYFGPGTRLTVT.